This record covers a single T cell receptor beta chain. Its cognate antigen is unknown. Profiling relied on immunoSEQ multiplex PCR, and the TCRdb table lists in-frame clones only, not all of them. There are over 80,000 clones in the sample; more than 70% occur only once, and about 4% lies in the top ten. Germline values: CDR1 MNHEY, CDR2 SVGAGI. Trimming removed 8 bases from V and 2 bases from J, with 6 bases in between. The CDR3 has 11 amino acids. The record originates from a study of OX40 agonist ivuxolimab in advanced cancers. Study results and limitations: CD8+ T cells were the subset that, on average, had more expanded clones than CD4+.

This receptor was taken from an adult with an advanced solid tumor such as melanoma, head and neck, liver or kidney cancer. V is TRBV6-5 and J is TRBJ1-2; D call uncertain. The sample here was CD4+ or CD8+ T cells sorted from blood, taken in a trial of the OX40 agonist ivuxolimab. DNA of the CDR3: TGTGCCAGCGGTCAGAACTATGGCTACACCTTC. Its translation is CASGQNYGYTF.